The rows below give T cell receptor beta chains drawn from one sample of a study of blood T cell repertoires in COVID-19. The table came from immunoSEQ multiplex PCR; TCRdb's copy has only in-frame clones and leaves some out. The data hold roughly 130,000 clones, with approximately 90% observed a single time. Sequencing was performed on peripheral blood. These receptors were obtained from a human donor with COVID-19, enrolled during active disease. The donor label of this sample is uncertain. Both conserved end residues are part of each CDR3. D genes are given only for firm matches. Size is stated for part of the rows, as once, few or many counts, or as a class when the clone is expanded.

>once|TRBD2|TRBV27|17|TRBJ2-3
CASSRTSGRGLTDTQYF
TGTGCCAGCAGTCGGACTAGCGGGAGGGGACTCACAGATACGCAGTATTTT
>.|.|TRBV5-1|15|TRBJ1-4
CASSSGDKMGEKLFF
TGCGCCAGCAGTTCCGGGGACAAAATGGGCGAAAAACTGTTTTTT
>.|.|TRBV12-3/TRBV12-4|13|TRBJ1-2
CASTFSGVRSYTF
TGTGCCAGCACCTTTAGCGGGGTTAGGAGCTACACCTTC
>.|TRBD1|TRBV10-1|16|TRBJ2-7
CASSESRGTGAYEQYF
TGCGCCAGCAGTGAGTCTAGGGGGACAGGAGCCTACGAGCAGTACTTC
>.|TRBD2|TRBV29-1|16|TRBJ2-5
CSVITHGTSGPETQYF
TGCAGCGTTATTACCCATGGGACTAGCGGTCCGGAGACCCAGTACTTC
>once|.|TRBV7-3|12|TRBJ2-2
CASSFLSGELFF
TGTGCCAGCAGCTTCTTGTCCGGGGAGCTGTTTTTT
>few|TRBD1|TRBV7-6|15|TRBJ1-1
CASSLDREFSTEAFF
TGTGCCAGCAGCCTAGACAGGGAATTTAGCACTGAAGCTTTCTTT
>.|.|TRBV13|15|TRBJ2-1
CASSPTVGGYNEQFF
TGTGCCAGCAGCCCTACCGTGGGGGGATACAATGAGCAGTTCTTC
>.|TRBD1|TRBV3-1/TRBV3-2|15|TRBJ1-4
CASSLRSGGDEKLFF
TGTGCCAGCAGCCTCCGATCAGGGGGCGATGAAAAACTGTTTTTT
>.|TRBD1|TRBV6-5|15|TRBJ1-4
CASSYIAGGGEKLFF
TGTGCCAGCAGTTACATCGCAGGGGGAGGTGAAAAACTGTTTTTT
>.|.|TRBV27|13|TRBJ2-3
CASSLRGTDTQYF
TGTGCCAGCTCTTTGCGGGGCACAGATACGCAGTATTTT
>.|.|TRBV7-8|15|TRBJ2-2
CASSFRLTNTGELFF
TGTGCCAGCAGCTTCAGGCTTACGAACACCGGGGAGCTGTTTTTT
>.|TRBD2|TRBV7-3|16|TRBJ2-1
CASSPNLAGGHNEQFF
TGTGCCAGCAGCCCAAACCTAGCGGGGGGCCACAATGAGCAGTTCTTC
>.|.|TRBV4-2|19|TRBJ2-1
CASSLAGGAGAASYNEQFF
TGTGCCAGCAGCCTAGCCGGCGGGGCCGGGGCGGCCTCCTACAATGAGCAGTTCTTC
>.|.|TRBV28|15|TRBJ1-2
CASSTGGAWEYGYTF
TGTGCCAGCAGTACGGGGGGCGCATGGGAATATGGCTACACCTTC
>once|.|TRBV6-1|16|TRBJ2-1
CASSAAQGWGTNEQFF
TGTGCCAGCAGTGCTGCGCAGGGTTGGGGTACGAATGAGCAGTTCTTC
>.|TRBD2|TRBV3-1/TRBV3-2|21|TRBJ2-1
CASSLKPGQGTSGSLGNEQFF
TGTGCCAGCAGCCTCAAACCGGGACAGGGGACTAGCGGGAGCCTTGGGAATGAGCAGTTCTTC
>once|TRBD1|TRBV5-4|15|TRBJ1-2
CASSFDRGASYGYTF
TGTGCCAGCAGCTTCGACAGGGGAGCTTCCTATGGCTACACCTTC
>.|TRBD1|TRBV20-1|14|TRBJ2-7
CSASSGTESYEQYF
TGCAGTGCTAGTTCCGGGACAGAATCCTACGAGCAGTACTTC
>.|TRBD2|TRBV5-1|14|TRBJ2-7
CASSLVAGGNEQYF
TGCGCCAGCAGCTTGGTGGCGGGGGGGAACGAGCAGTACTTC
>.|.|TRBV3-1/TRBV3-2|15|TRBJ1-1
CASSPRGGGNTEAFF
TGTGCCAGCAGCCCCCGGGGAGGGGGAAACACTGAAGCTTTCTTT
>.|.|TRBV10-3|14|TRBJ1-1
CAITQSASRTEAFF
TGTGCCATCACCCAATCTGCGTCGCGCACTGAAGCTTTCTTT
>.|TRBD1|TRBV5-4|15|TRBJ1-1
CASSKGTGVNTEAFF
TGTGCCAGCAGCAAGGGGACAGGGGTAAACACTGAAGCTTTCTTT
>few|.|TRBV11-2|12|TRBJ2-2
CASSLETGELFF
TGTGCCAGCAGCTTGGAGACCGGGGAGCTGTTTTTT
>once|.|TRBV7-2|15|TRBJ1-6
CASSSGLTADSPLHF
TGTGCCAGCAGCTCTGGACTAACCGCTGATTCACCCCTCCACTTT
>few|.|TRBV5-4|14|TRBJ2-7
CASSRRGSLYEQYF
TGTGCCAGCAGTAGGCGGGGAAGCCTCTACGAGCAGTACTTC
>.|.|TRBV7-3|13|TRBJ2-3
CASSISREDTQYF
TGTGCCAGCAGCATTAGCAGGGAAGATACGCAGTATTTT
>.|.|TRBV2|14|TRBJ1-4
CATHQDSTNEKLFF
TGTGCCACACACCAGGATTCAACTAATGAAAAACTGTTTTTT
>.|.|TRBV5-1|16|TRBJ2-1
CASSLVRQSSYNEQFF
TGCGCCAGCAGCTTGGTCAGGCAGTCCTCCTACAATGAGCAGTTCTTC
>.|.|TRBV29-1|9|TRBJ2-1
CSVGGEQFF
TGCAGCGTTGGCGGCGAGCAGTTCTTC
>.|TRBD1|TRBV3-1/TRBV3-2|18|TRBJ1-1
CASSQDLAAGGYDTEAFF
TGTGCCAGCAGCCAAGATCTGGCGGCAGGGGGGTACGACACTGAAGCTTTCTTT
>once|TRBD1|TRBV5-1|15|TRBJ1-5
CASSPGQGAGQPQHF
TGCGCCAGCAGCCCCGGACAGGGGGCAGGGCAGCCCCAGCATTTT
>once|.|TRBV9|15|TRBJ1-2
CASSVGTASNYGYTF
TGTGCCAGCAGCGTAGGTACAGCTTCTAACTATGGCTACACCTTC
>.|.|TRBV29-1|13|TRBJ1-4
CSVGASTNEKLFF
TGCAGCGTTGGGGCATCAACTAATGAAAAACTGTTTTTT
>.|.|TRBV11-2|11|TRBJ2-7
CASSSVYEQYF
TGTGCCAGCAGCTCCGTTTACGAGCAGTACTTC
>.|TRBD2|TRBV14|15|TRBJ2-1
CASSPQRGGLLHQFF
TGTGCCAGCAGCCCGCAGCGGGGGGGCTTGTTGCATCAGTTCTTC